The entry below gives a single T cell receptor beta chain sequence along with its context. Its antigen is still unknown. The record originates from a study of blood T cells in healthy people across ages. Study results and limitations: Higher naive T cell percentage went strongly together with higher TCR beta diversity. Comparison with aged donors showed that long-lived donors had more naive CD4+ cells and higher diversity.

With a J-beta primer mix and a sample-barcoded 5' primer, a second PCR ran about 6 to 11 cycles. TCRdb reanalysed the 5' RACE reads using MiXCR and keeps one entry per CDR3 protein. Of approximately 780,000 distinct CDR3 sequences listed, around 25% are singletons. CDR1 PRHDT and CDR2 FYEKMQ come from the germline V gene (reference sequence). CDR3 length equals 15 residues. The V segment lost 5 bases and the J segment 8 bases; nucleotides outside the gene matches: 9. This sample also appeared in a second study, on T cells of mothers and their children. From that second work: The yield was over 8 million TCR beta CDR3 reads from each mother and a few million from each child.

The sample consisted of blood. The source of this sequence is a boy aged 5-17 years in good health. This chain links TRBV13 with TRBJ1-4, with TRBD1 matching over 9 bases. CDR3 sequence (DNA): TGTGCCAGCAGCCGGGACAGGGCTCTCCGGGAAAAACTGTTTTTT. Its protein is CASSRDRALREKLFF.